This T cell receptor beta chain was sequenced for a study of blood T cells in healthy people across ages. Points from the study as a whole: Estimated diversity that came from one million T cells was considered an underestimate. Getting older went along with TCR beta diversity per million T cells dropping roughly linearly.

A note on this clonotype: Its antigen is unidentified.

The CDR3 spans 14 residues. Trimming shortened V by 2 bases and J by 2 bases, and 12 bases separated the two germline ends. Germline CDR1 and CDR2: DFQATT and SNEGSKA (reference sequence). Primers used in a second PCR of roughly 6 to 11 cycles were a sample-barcoded 5' primer and a J-beta primer mix. MiXCR was run by TCRdb on the 5' RACE reads, yielding one entry per CDR3 protein. Here the sample spans about 1.4 million distinct CDR3 sequences, roughly 64% being singletons. Source material: blood. This sequence originates from a man in his late teens or twenties in good health. The chain links TRBV20-1 to TRBJ2-5; D may be TRBD2 (6 bases). CDR3 sequence (DNA): TGCAGTGCTAGATTTCGGAGGGGACAAGAGACCCAGTACTTC. Its translation is CSARFRRGQETQYF.